Listed here are 19 T cell receptor beta chains from one sample, sequenced in a study of lymphopenia after photon versus proton radiotherapy. Clones were read by immunoSEQ multiplex PCR, and TCRdb kept only the in-frame ones, dropping some. The data hold 150,000 to 200,000 clones, with 88% observed a single time. Sequenced material: peripheral blood, taken from a patient treated with photon-based radiotherapy. The receptors derive from a man in his forties or fifties with gastric cancer.

The genes are TRBV28 and TRBJ2-7; D is undetermined. The CDR3 totals 14 residues. V shed 1 base and J shed 1 base, with 8 bases lying between them. Germline CDR1 is MDHEN and CDR2 is SYDVKM. The CDR3 nucleotides are TGTGCCAGCAGTTTATCGGCAGGATCCTACGAGCAGTACTTC. Protein product: CASSLSAGSYEQYF.

The gene calls are TRBV11-2 and TRBJ2-7; no clear D gene. Trimming left V 0 bases short and J 6 bases short, with 12 bases between. This CDR3 has 14 residues. Per germline, CDR1 SGHAT and CDR2 FQNNGV. The CDR3 sequence is CASSLDSSPLEQYF. In nucleotides, the CDR3 is TGTGCCAGCAGCTTAGACTCAAGCCCTCTCGAGCAGTACTTC.

This clone was observed a single time. Other DNA sequences in this sample translate to the same CDR3. The V gene is TRBV7-3, the J gene TRBJ2-3; 7 bases align to TRBD2. The length of the CDR3 is 14 residues. J lost 4 bases, V lost 2 bases, and 3 bases had no gene match. Germline CDR1 is SGHTA and CDR2 is FQGTGA. For the CDR3, the DNA is TGTGCCAGCAGCTTAGGCGGGAGCCCAGATACGCAGTATTTT. It yields the protein CASSLGGSPDTQYF.

The chain uses TRBV6-6 and TRBJ2-3, with D maybe TRBD2 (6 bases). V lost 2 bases and J 6 bases, leaving 15 bases between the germline ends. This CDR3 has 15 amino acids. The germline CDR1 and CDR2 sequences are MNHNY and SVGAGI (reference sequence). The CDR3 DNA follows: TGTGCCAGCAGTTACCGGGGGTGGGAAGTTGATACGCAGTATTTT. Translating it yields CASSYRGWEVDTQYF.

The chain joins TRBV4-3 to TRBJ2-3; the D call may be TRBD1 or TRBD2 (5 bases each). Germline-derived CDR1 and CDR2 are LGHNA and YSLEER. Trimming cost V 2 bases and J 0 bases, with 18 bases left between them. This CDR3 is 18 amino acids long. CDR3 in amino acids: CASSQRPGTLGSTDTQYF. The CDR3 DNA follows: TGCGCCAGCAGCCAAAGGCCCGGGACCCTAGGGAGCACAGATACGCAGTATTTT.

This rearrangement joins TRBV4-1 to TRBJ1-3; no reliable D call. Germline values: CDR1 MGHRA, CDR2 YSYEKL. The CDR3 spans 15 residues. V dropped 3 bases and J dropped 8 bases, with 17 bases sitting between them. The CDR3 reads CASSHLVADTDTIYF. The CDR3 bases are TGCGCCAGCAGCCACCTTGTAGCTGATACGGACACCATATATTTT.

The V call is TRBV21-1, the J call TRBJ2-1; TRBD2 reflects the table's D call only, with no check against the DNA. TRBV21-1 constitutes a pseudogene. The CDR3 spans 17 residues. CDR3 coding DNA: TGTGCCAGCAGCATTTCCCTAGCGGGAGGGTCCTACAATGAGCAGTTCTTC. Its protein is CASSISLAGGSYNEQFF.

The CDR3 DNA reads as TGTGCCAGTGAAGGGGGCGCGGCGTTAACTAATGAAAAACTGTTTTTT. This gives the protein CASEGGAALTNEKLFF. V is TRBV19 and J is TRBJ1-4, with 7 positions matching TRBD1. The V gene end was trimmed by 8 bases and the J gene end by 1 base; junction bases not matched to a gene: 10. CDR1 is LNHDA, CDR2 SQIVND, per germline (reference sequence). This CDR3 has 16 residues.

This clone was recorded only once. The CDR3 reads CASSDSSGHTDTQYF. The CDR3 DNA is TGTGCCAGCAGTGACTCTAGCGGACACACAGATACGCAGTATTTT. The rearrangement links TRBV6-4 to TRBJ2-3; D is possibly TRBD2 (6 bases). Germline V gene sequence: CDR1 MRHNA, CDR2 SNTAGT. V shed 0 bases and J shed 2 bases, with 9 bases lying between them. This CDR3 is 15 amino acids long.

This chain joins TRBV4-3 and TRBJ1-2; D might be TRBD1 (5 bases). Germline CDR1 and CDR2: LGHNA and YSLEER. The CDR3 spans 16 residues. V lost 1 base to trimming and J lost 8 bases, with 20 bases between them. The CDR3 nucleotides are TGCGCCAGCAGCCAAGTCTACCCGGGGCCATATGGAGGCTACACCTTC. Protein: CASSQVYPGPYGGYTF.

This chain joins TRBV27 and TRBJ1-1; D gene uncertain. V lost 3 bases to trimming and J lost 1 base, with 12 bases between them. Germline V gives CDR1 MNHEY, CDR2 SMNVEV (reference sequence). This CDR3 is built from 15 residues. The CDR3 nucleotides read TGTGCCAGCAGTTTCCTCCCGGTCCCGAACACTGAAGCTTTCTTT. This codes for CASSFLPVPNTEAFF.

The sample holds one count of this clone. The CDR3 loop is CASSLGQGQPQHF. The CDR3 coding sequence is TGCGCCAGCAGCTTGGGTCAGGGTCAGCCCCAGCATTTT. The chain employs TRBV5-1 and TRBJ1-5; D perhaps matches TRBD1 (5 bases). The germline CDR1 and CDR2 sequences are SGHRS and YFSETQ. The CDR3 extends over 13 amino acids. Trimming cost V 0 bases and J 6 bases, with 7 bases left between them.

The chain combines TRBV5-6 with TRBJ2-6; D might be TRBD2 (5 bases). Germline lookup yields CDR1 SGHDT and CDR2 YYEEEE. This CDR3 spans 15 amino acids. The V gene lost 4 bases and the J gene lost 2 bases, with 10 bases spanning the gap. The CDR3 nucleotides read TGTGCCAGCAGCCCCGGGGTTCCTGGGGCCAACGTCCTGACTTTC. Encoded protein: CASSPGVPGANVLTF.

The V call is TRBV19, the J call TRBJ1-2, with D unresolved. The germline V and J ends were trimmed by 7 bases and 2 bases, with 11 bases remaining between them. CDR1 and CDR2 from the germline V gene are LNHDA and SQIVND (reference sequence). This CDR3 has 13 residues. CDR3 region: CASTRTENYGYTF. In nucleotides, the CDR3 is TGTGCCAGTACCCGGACGGAGAACTATGGCTACACCTTC.

Only one count was recorded for this clone. The V and J genes are TRBV11-2 and TRBJ2-1; D not resolved. V lost 2 bases to trimming and J lost 4 bases, with 6 bases between them. The V gene's germline CDR1 is SGHAT and CDR2 FQNNGV. CDR3 length: 13 residues. Here the CDR3 reads CASSLSRYNEQFF. The CDR3 DNA sequence: TGTGCCAGCAGCTTAAGCAGGTACAATGAGCAGTTCTTC. Filled out from reference TRBV11-2 and TRBJ2-1, the complete variable domain reads EAGVAQSPRYKIIEKRQSVAFWCNPISGHATLYWYQQILGQGPKLLIQFQNNGVVDDSQLPKDRFSAERLKGVDSTLKIQPAKLEDSAVYLCASSLSRYNEQFFGPGTRLTVL.

In this sample, this clone turned up a few times. V gene TRBV2 combines with J gene TRBJ2-4; D might be TRBD1 or TRBD2, each matching 5 bases. The V gene lost 5 bases and the J gene lost 3 bases, with 11 bases spanning the gap. CDR1 is SNHLY and CDR2 is FYNNEI in the germline V gene. CDR3 length equals 14 residues. Here the CDR3 reads CASSKGRLKNIQYF. DNA for the CDR3: TGTGCCAGCAGTAAGGGGAGACTCAAAAACATTCAGTACTTC.

The rearrangement uses TRBV5-5 and TRBJ1-1, with a weak D call TRBD1 (6 bases). Trimming left V 4 bases short and J 5 bases short, with 12 bases between. The CDR3 is 13 amino acids. Germline V gene sequence: CDR1 SGHKS, CDR2 YYEKEE (reference sequence). The CDR3 nucleotides read TGTGCCAGCAGCCGCGCCAGGGGAACTGAAGCTTTCTTT. Protein product: CASSRARGTEAFF.

This chain links TRBV18 with TRBJ2-3; a possible D gene is TRBD1 (6 bases). V lost 3 bases and J lost 2, with 12 bases in between. Germline V CDR1 and CDR2: KGHSH, LQKENI. This CDR3 has 15 residues. CDR3 DNA: TGTGCCAGCTCACCGGGGGCGGCGGCCACAGATACGCAGTATTTT. As protein: CASSPGAAATDTQYF.

The CDR3 here is CASSQDRGSSYEQYF. DNA of the CDR3: TGTGCCAGCAGCCAAGATAGGGGGAGCTCCTACGAGCAGTACTTC. This chain joins TRBV14 and TRBJ2-7; the D gene is possibly TRBD1 (6 bases). CDR1 SGHDN and CDR2 FVKESK come from the germline V gene. The CDR3 has 15 residues. The V gene lost 0 bases and the J gene lost 0 bases, with 9 bases spanning the gap.